This T cell receptor (beta chain) was identified during a study of T cell responses to AZD1222 COVID-19 vaccine. Study information: Some second doses came at about 4 weeks and others at about 12 weeks; these were pooled.

Study-wide results and limits: Unmutated variant regions reportedly attract nearly half of all spike-specific TCRs.

In this sample, this clone turned up once. The target antigen is unknown. Profiling relied on immunoSEQ multiplex PCR, and the TCRdb table lists in-frame clones only, not all of them. Of 100,000 to 120,000 clones listed, around 81% are singletons. This CDR3 region has 15 residues. V lost 10 bases and J lost 1, with 16 bases in between. Germline CDR1 reads SNHLY; CDR2 reads FYNNEI. The chain combines TRBV2 with TRBJ1-4; weak D call: TRBD1 (5 bases). The sequence was collected from an adult in good health. This specimen consisted of peripheral blood, obtained on day 0 of AZD1222 vaccination. CDR3 sequence reads: CATSPRAITNEKLFF. As DNA, the CDR3 is TGTGCCACCTCCCCCAGGGCGATAACTAATGAAAAACTGTTTTTT.